Presented here are 22 T cell receptor beta chains from one specimen sequenced in a study of molecular identifiers for immune sequencing clone quantification. TCRdb re-derived calls from the PCR reads in MiXCR, one entry per CDR3 protein. The top ten hold roughly 0.9% of the sample, which has under 650,000 distinct CDR3 sequences, around 20% seen once. Sequences were obtained from naive CD8+ T cells from blood, with Jurkat cell RNA spiked in. Subset meaning: FACS-sorted CD8+CD4-CCR7+CD45RA+ naive T cells. These receptors were collected from a human donor in good health. Some libraries in this study had Jurkat cell RNA spiked in.

This clonotype has just one count. This may arise from a read error, as a much more abundant clone is one base away. The chain is built from TRBV29-1 and TRBJ2-1; D may correspond to TRBD1 or TRBD2 (5 bases each). The germline V gene encodes CDR1 SQVTM and CDR2 ANQGSEA. The CDR3 has 16 residues. Trimming removed 7 bases from V and 3 bases from J, with 22 bases in between. CDR3 protein: CSAPGVAGKFYNEQFF. DNA for the CDR3: TGCAGCGCCCCCGGGGTGGCAGGGAAATTCTACAATGAGCAGTTCTTC.

This clonotype was recorded many times. The chain combines TRBV10-3 with TRBJ2-7; 10 bases are shared with TRBD1. This CDR3 contains 13 residues. The V gene end was trimmed by 6 bases and the J gene end by 2 bases; junction bases not matched to a gene: 1. Germline values: CDR1 ENHRY, CDR2 SYGVKD. The CDR3 is CAIRDRGAYEQYF. CDR3 nucleotide sequence: TGTGCCATCAGGGACAGGGGGGCCTACGAGCAGTACTTC.

This clonotype appeared many times. The rearrangement uses TRBV7-9 and TRBJ2-7; TRBD1 matches at 11 bases. The V gene end was trimmed by 5 bases and the J gene end by 2 bases; junction bases not matched to a gene: 8. The CDR3 is made up of 16 amino acids. Germline V CDR1 and CDR2: SEHNR, FQNEAQ (reference sequence). CDR3 bases: TGTGCCAGCAGCAAATTCCCGGGACAGGGGGCCTACGAGCAGTACTTC. Amino acids: CASSKFPGQGAYEQYF. The full variable domain, rest sourced from reference TRBV7-9 and TRBJ2-7, is DTGVSQNPRHKITKRGQNVTFRCDPISEHNRLYWYRQTLGQGPEFLTYFQNEAQLEKSRLLSDRFSAERPKGSFSTLEIQRTEQGDSAMYLCASSKFPGQGAYEQYFGPGTRLTVT.

This clonotype came up many times. V and J are TRBV12-3 or TRBV12-4 and TRBJ1-2; weak D call: TRBD1 (5 bases). V lost 2 bases, J lost 4 bases, and 11 bases lay in between. The CDR3 consists of 14 residues. The CDR3 here is CASSLSDSLYGYTF. DNA of the CDR3: TGTGCCAGCAGTTTATCCGACAGCCTCTATGGCTACACCTTC.

CDR3 sequence (DNA): TGTGCCAGCAGTTACTCGGACCGGACCGAGTCTTTCTCCTACGAGCAGTACTTC. Amino acid sequence: CASSYSDRTESFSYEQYF. This chain uses TRBV6-2 or TRBV6-3 with TRBJ2-7; D not certain. Germline CDR1 is MNHEY and CDR2 is SVGEGT. The CDR3 is 18 residues long. Trimming left V 0 bases short and J 0 bases short, with 18 bases between.

The chain carries TRBV11-2 and TRBJ2-5; D gene uncertain. Germline CDR1 SGHAT, CDR2 FQNNGV. The CDR3 is 17 residues long. V was clipped by 1 base and J by 4 bases, with 19 bases between them. The chain's CDR3 is CASSLGVVPYSGETQYF. DNA for the CDR3: TGTGCCAGCAGCTTAGGAGTAGTGCCCTATAGTGGAGAGACCCAGTACTTC.

The chain is built from TRBV28 and TRBJ1-5; D call uncertain. V gave up 6 bases and J gave up 9 bases, with 18 bases separating them. This CDR3 has 14 residues. Germline V CDR1 and CDR2: MDHEN, SYDVKM. This CDR3 reads CASRPARTGGPQHF. The CDR3 nucleotides read TGTGCCAGCAGACCCGCGAGGACCGGAGGGCCCCAGCATTTT.

The table lists this clonotype with many counts. The chain combines TRBV7-9 with TRBJ2-7, with D perhaps given as TRBD1 or TRBD2 (5 bases each). Germline V gene data show CDR1 as SEHNR and CDR2 as FQNEAQ (reference sequence). The CDR3 loop spans 16 amino acids. Trimming stripped 4 bases from V and 2 bases from J, with 18 bases between. The CDR3 protein is CASSSPAGTNPYEQYF. DNA of the CDR3: TGTGCCAGCAGCTCACCGGCAGGGACCAACCCCTACGAGCAGTACTTC.

The table lists this clonotype with many counts. The chain uses TRBV4-1 and TRBJ2-7; 10 nucleotides agree with TRBD1. CDR3 length: 14 residues. The junction had 5 bases not matched to a gene; V was cut back by 5 bases and J by 4 bases. Germline CDR1 and CDR2: MGHRA and YSYEKL. The DNA of the CDR3 is TGCGCCAGCAGCTCCGGGACAGGGGAGTACGAGCAGTACTTC. Amino acid sequence: CASSSGTGEYEQYF.

This clonotype was seen repeatedly, ten times or more. The chain combines TRBV6-2 or TRBV6-3 with TRBJ2-3, with TRBD1 matching 8 bases. The junction had 11 bases not matched to a gene; V was cut back by 6 bases and J by 6 bases. Germline V gene lookup returns CDR1 MNHEY and CDR2 SVGEGT. The CDR3 runs to 15 residues. This CDR3 is CASRLLDREGDTQYF. For the CDR3, the DNA is TGTGCCAGCAGACTCCTGGACAGGGAAGGGGATACGCAGTATTTT.

Remarks on this clonotype: The junction does not match germline at one end; this may be a read error. The V call is TRBV13, the J call TRBJ2-7; D is possibly TRBD1 (5 bases). The CDR3 loop spans 12 amino acids. The germline V gene has CDR1 PRHDT and CDR2 FYEKMQ (reference sequence). CDR3 loop: CTSSRETDEQYF. The CDR3 nucleotides are TGTACCAGCAGCCGCGAGACAGACGAGCAGTACTTC. Combining the CDR3 with reference TRBV13 and TRBJ2-7 gives the whole variable domain AAGVIQSPRHLIKEKRETATLKCYPIPRHDTVYWYQQGPGQDPQFLISFYEKMQSDKGSIPDRFSAQQFSDYHSELNMSSLELGDSALYFCTSSRETDEQYFGPGTRLTVT.

This clonotype has at least ten counts. This rearrangement joins TRBV6-5 to TRBJ1-1; TRBD1 agrees at 8 bases. This CDR3 is 16 amino acids long. Germline-derived CDR1 and CDR2 are MNHEY and SVGAGI. With V trimmed by 3 bases and J by 0 bases, 6 bases remained unmatched. CDR3 nucleotide sequence: TGTGCCAGCAGTTATTCTGCAGGGGGCCTGAACACTGAAGCTTTCTTT. This codes for CASSYSAGGLNTEAFF.

This clonotype has a count of ten or more. The chain has TRBV27 and TRBJ1-2; tentatively, D is TRBD1 (5 bases). This CDR3 has 16 residues. The germline V and J ends were trimmed by 4 bases and 4 bases, with 19 bases remaining between them. From germline, CDR1 is MNHEY and CDR2 SMNVEV (reference sequence). DNA of the CDR3: TGTGCCAGCAGTTCAACCCCCGCGGGGCAGGCCTATGGCTACACCTTC. It translates to CASSSTPAGQAYGYTF.

This clonotype was picked up many times. The V gene is TRBV7-9, the J gene TRBJ1-1; weak D call: TRBD1 (6 bases). V lost 3 bases and J lost 6, with 14 bases in between. Germline values: CDR1 SEHNR, CDR2 FQNEAQ (reference sequence). The CDR3 sequence is 14 residues long. CDR3 region: CASSFLSGDAEAFF. The DNA of the CDR3 is TGTGCCAGCAGCTTTTTGTCAGGGGACGCTGAAGCTTTCTTT.

This clonotype was seen repeatedly, ten times or more. The J gene is TRBJ2-7, the V gene TRBV4-1, with 9 bases fitting TRBD1. The CDR3 loop spans 15 amino acids. Trimming cost V 1 base and J 7 bases; bases outside gene matches: 8. CDR1 and CDR2 from the germline V gene are MGHRA and YSYEKL. CDR3: CASSQAGTGLREQYF. The CDR3 bases are TGCGCCAGCAGCCAAGCAGGGACAGGGCTAAGGGAGCAGTACTTC.

The table lists this clonotype with a few counts. The rearrangement joins TRBV9 to TRBJ2-3; tentatively, D is TRBD1 or TRBD2 (5 bases each). The CDR3 is 18 amino acids. Trimming pared 3 bases from V and 0 bases from J, leaving 20 bases between. Germline loops: CDR1 SGDLS, CDR2 YYNGEE. The CDR3 nucleotides are TGTGCCAGCAGCGCCGGAGGCAATTGGGGGAGCAGCACAGATACGCAGTATTTT. Its protein is CASSAGGNWGSSTDTQYF.

This clonotype occurred many times. The chain couples TRBV27 to TRBJ2-3, with D unclear. CDR3 length: 12 amino acids. V lost 8 bases and J lost 6, with 12 bases in between. CDR1 and CDR2 from the germline V gene are MNHEY and SMNVEV (reference sequence). CDR3 in DNA: TGTGCCAGCCAATCTGTTTCGGATACGCAGTATTTT. It translates to CASQSVSDTQYF.

This clonotype showed up many times. J is TRBJ2-7 and V is TRBV6-5; TRBD2 agrees at 7 bases. The CDR3 covers 13 residues. With V trimmed by 6 bases and J by 3 bases, 5 bases remained unmatched. In germline, CDR1 is MNHEY, CDR2 SVGAGI. This CDR3 is CASSLGLNYEQYF. For the CDR3, the DNA is TGTGCCAGCAGCCTGGGACTAAACTACGAGCAGTACTTC.

In its sample, this clonotype was seen many times. The chain carries TRBV2 and TRBJ1-4; D unresolved. The CDR3 length is 13 residues. Germline V gene lookup returns CDR1 SNHLY and CDR2 FYNNEI. Trimming cost V 4 bases and J 3 bases, with 6 bases left between them. In DNA, the CDR3 is TGTGCCAGCAGTGTGAACGCTAATGAAAAACTGTTTTTT. This sequence encodes CASSVNANEKLFF.

This clonotype appeared many times. The V and J genes are TRBV30 and TRBJ2-3, with TRBD2 matching 7 bases. Germline loops: CDR1 GTSNPN, CDR2 SVGIG (reference sequence). V was pared by 2 bases and J by 4 bases, with 6 bases of the junction left unmatched. The CDR3 covers 14 residues. This CDR3 reads CAWSWGGSADTQYF. CDR3 bases: TGTGCCTGGAGTTGGGGGGGAAGCGCAGATACGCAGTATTTT.

In this sample, this clonotype turned up many times. V and J are TRBV27 and TRBJ2-3; 11 nucleotides agree with TRBD2. The V gene end was trimmed by 3 bases and the J gene end by 2 bases; junction bases not matched to a gene: 4. This CDR3 is 16 amino acids long. Germline V CDR1 and CDR2: MNHEY, SMNVEV (reference sequence). The CDR3 is CASSFSGRAHTDTQYF. The CDR3 DNA sequence: TGTGCCAGCAGTTTTAGCGGGAGGGCCCACACAGATACGCAGTATTTT.

The chain uses TRBV27 and TRBJ1-1, with D unclear. Trimming shortened V by 8 bases and J by 6 bases, and 10 bases separated the two germline ends. Germline V gene sequence: CDR1 MNHEY, CDR2 SMNVEV (reference sequence). CDR3 length: 11 residues. The CDR3 nucleotides are TGTGCCAGCGGTTATGGTGCTGAAGCTTTCTTT. Amino acid sequence: CASGYGAEAFF.